The clone carrying this TCR beta chain was seen a handful of times. This entry comes from a study of shared clonotypes between healthy human individuals. Germline CDR1 reads DFQATT; CDR2 reads SNEGSKA (reference sequence). Trimming took off 2 bases at V and 4 bases at J, with 5 bases between the two ends. The CDR3 is 11 amino acids. The protocol was immunoSEQ multiplex PCR, while the TCRdb copy is restricted to in-frame clones and leaves out a portion. The top ten clones hold under 0.6% of a sample with 800,000 to 1,200,000 clones, approximately 80% of them seen once. Donors were healthy HIV-negative adults without recently reported acute infections or vaccinations.

This receptor was obtained from a man younger than 35 in good health. Some clones in this sample may be carry-over from other donors' samples. Sample: memory CD4+ T cells from PBMCs. Subset: CD45RA-negative fraction. J is TRBJ1-1 and V is TRBV20-1; D remains ambiguous. CDR3 in amino acids: CSARYGTEAFF. The CDR3 DNA follows: TGCAGTGCTAGATACGGCACTGAAGCTTTCTTT.